This TCR beta chain was sequenced during a study of monozygotic twins with inflammatory bowel disease. The germline V gene has CDR1 SNHLY and CDR2 FYNNEI. The CDR3 extends over 14 amino acids. Study-wide results and caveats: On the inverse Simpson index, IBD patients scored lower for TCRbeta diversity than healthy co-twins.

cDNA was made in eight separate reactions per sample. Reanalyzing the 5' RACE reads, TCRdb keeps one entry per CDR3 protein, without DNA. The sample features 350,000 to 400,000 distinct CDR3 sequences, with approximately 2.4% in its top ten. On this clonotype: Antigen specificity is unknown.

The source of this sequence is a human donor with ulcerative colitis or Crohn's disease, or a healthy co-twin of an affected twin (not recorded which). The V and J genes are TRBV2 and TRBJ2-1; TCRdb selects TRBD1, and the lack of DNA leaves this call unchecked. Sequencing was done on a sample of blood. The CDR3 loop reads CASGDFPGYNEQFF.